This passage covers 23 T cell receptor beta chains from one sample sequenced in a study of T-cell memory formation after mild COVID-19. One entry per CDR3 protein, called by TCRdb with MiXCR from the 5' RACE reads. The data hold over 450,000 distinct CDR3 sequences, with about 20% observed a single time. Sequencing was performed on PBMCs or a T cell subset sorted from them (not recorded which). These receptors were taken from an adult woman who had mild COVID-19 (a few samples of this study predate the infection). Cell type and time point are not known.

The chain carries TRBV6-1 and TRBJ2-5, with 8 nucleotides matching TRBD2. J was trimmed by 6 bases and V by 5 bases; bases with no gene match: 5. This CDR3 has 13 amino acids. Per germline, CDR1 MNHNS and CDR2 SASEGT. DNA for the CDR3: TGTGCCAGCAGTAGCGGGAGCGGGCAGACCCAGTACTTC. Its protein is CASSSGSGQTQYF.

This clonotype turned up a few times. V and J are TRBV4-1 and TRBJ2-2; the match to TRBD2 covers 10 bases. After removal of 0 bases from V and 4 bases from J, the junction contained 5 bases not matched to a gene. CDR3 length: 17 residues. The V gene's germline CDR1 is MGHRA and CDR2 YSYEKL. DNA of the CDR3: TGCGCCAGCAGCCAAGAGTCGGGACTAGCGAGCACCGGGGAGCTGTTTTTT. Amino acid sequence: CASSQESGLASTGELFF.

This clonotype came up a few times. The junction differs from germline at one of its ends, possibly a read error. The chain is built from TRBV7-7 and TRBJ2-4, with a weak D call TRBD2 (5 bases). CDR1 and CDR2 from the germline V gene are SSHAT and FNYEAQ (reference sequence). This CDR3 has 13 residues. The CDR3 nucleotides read TGTGCTAGCAGCTTAACTAGAGGGAACATTCAGTACTTC. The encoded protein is CASSLTRGNIQYF.

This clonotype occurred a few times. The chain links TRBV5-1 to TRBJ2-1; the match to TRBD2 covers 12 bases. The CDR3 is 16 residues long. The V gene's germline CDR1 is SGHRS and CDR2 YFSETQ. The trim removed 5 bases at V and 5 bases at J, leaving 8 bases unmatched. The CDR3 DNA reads TGCGCCAGCAGGCGCCGACTAGCGGGGGACGACAATGAGCAGTTCTTC. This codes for CASRRRLAGDDNEQFF.

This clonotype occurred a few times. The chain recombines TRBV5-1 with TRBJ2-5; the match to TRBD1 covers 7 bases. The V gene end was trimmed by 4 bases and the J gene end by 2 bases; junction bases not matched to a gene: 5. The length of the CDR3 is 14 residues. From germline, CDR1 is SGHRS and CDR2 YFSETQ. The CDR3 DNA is TGCGCCAGCAGCGTCGGGACAGAACAAGAGACCCAGTACTTC. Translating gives CASSVGTEQETQYF.

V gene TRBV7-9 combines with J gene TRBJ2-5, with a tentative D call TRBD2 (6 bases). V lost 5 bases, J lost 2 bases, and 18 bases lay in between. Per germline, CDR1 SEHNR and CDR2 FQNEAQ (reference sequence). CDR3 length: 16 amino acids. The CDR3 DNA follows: TGTGCCAGCAGCCTCGGATCATTAGCGGCGCAAGAGACCCAGTACTTC. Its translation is CASSLGSLAAQETQYF.

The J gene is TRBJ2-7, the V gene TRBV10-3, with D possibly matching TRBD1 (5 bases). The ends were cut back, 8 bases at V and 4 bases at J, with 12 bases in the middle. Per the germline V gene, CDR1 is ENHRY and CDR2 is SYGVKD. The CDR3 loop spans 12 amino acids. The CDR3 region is CAISDREYEQYF. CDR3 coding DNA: TGTGCCATCTCCGACAGAGAGTACGAGCAGTACTTC.

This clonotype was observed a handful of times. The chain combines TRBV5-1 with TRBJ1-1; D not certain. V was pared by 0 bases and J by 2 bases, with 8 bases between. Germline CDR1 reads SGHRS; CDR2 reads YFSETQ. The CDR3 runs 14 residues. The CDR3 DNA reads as TGCGCCAGCAGCTTGGACAAGGGAAACACTGAAGCTTTCTTT. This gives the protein CASSLDKGNTEAFF.

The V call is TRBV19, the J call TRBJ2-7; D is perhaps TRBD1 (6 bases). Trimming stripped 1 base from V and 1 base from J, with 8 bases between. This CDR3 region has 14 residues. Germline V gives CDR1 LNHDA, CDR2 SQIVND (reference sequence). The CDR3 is CASSIATGSYEQYF. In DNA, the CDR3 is TGTGCCAGTAGTATAGCAACAGGGTCCTACGAGCAGTACTTC.

The DNA for the CDR3 is TGTGCCAGCAGTTTAGGTCAGGTAGACTACGAGCAGTACTTC. Translated, it gives CASSLGQVDYEQYF. This chain connects TRBV27 to TRBJ2-7; D is undetermined. CDR1 is MNHEY and CDR2 is SMNVEV in the germline V gene (reference sequence). V was clipped by 2 bases and J by 3 bases, with 11 bases between them. The length of the CDR3 is 14 residues.

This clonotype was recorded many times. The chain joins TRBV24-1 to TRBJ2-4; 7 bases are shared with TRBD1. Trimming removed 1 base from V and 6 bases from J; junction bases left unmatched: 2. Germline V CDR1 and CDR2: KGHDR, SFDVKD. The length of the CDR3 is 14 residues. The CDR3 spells CATSDFRQGNIQYF. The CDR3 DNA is TGTGCCACCAGTGATTTCCGACAGGGAAACATTCAGTACTTC.

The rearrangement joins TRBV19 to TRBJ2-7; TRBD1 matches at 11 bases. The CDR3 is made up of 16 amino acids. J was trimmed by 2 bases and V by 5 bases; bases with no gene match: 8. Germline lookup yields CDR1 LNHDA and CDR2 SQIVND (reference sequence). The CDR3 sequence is CASSPGTGGVTYEQYF. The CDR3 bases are TGTGCCAGTAGTCCTGGGACAGGGGGAGTTACCTACGAGCAGTACTTC.

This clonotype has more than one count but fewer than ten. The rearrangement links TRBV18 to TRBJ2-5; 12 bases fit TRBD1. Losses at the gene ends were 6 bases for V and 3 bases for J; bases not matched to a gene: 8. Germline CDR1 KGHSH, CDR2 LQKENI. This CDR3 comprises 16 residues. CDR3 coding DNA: TGTGCCAGCTCCACCCGGGACAGGGGGCTGGAAGAGACCCAGTACTTC. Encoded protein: CASSTRDRGLEETQYF.

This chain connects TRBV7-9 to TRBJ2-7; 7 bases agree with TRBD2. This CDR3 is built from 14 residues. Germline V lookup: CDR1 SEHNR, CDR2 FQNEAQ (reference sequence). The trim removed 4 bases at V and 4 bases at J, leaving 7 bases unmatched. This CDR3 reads CASSSNLREYEQYF. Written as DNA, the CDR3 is TGTGCCAGCAGCTCCAATCTGCGGGAGTACGAGCAGTACTTC.

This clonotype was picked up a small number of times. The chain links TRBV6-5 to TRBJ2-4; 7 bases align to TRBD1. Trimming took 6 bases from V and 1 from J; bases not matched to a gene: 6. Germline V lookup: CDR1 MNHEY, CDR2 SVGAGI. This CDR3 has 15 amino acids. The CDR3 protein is CASRTMTGAKNIQYF. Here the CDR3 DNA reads TGTGCCAGCAGAACAATGACAGGGGCCAAAAACATTCAGTACTTC.

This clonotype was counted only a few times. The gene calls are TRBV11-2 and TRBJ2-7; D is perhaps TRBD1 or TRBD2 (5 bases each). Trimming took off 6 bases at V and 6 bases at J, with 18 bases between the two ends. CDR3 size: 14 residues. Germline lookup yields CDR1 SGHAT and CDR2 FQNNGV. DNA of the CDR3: TGTGCCAGCAGTCCATCCGGGGCCTCTTCCGAGCAGTACTTC. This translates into CASSPSGASSEQYF. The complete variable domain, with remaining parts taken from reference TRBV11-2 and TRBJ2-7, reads EAGVAQSPRYKIIEKRQSVAFWCNPISGHATLYWYQQILGQGPKLLIQFQNNGVVDDSQLPKDRFSAERLKGVDSTLKIQPAKLEDSAVYLCASSPSGASSEQYFGPGTRLTVT.

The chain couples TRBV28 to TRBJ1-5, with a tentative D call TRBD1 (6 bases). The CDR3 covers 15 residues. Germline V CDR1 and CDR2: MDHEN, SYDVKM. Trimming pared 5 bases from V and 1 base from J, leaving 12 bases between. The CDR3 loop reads CASSLGGRSNQPQHF. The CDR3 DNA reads TGTGCCAGCAGTCTAGGGGGTAGAAGCAATCAGCCCCAGCATTTT.

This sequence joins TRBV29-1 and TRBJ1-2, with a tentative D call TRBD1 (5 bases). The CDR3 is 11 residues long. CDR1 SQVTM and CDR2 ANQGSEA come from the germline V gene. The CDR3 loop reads CQGVYSDGYTF. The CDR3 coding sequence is TGCCAGGGTGTCTACTCGGATGGCTACACCTTC.

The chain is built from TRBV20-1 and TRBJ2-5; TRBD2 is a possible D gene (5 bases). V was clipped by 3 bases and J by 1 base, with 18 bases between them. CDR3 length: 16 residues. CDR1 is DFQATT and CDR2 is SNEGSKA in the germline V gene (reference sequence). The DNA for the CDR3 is TGCAGTGCTAGGTCCCCGGGAAGGACGACCCAAGAGACCCAGTACTTC. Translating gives CSARSPGRTTQETQYF.

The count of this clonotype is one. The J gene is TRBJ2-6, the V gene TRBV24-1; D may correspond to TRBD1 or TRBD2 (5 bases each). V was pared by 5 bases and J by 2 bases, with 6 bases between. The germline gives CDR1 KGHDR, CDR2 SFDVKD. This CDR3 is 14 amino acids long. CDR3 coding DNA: TGTGCCACCAGTGTGGGGGCTGGGGCCAACGTCCTGACTTTC. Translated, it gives CATSVGAGANVLTF.

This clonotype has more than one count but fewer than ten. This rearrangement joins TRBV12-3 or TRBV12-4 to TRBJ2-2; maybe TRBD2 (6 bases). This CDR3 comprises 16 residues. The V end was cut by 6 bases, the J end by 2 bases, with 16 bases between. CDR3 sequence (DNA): TGTGCCAGCAGCCTCTGGGCGGGAATAAACACCGGGGAGCTGTTTTTT. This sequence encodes CASSLWAGINTGELFF.

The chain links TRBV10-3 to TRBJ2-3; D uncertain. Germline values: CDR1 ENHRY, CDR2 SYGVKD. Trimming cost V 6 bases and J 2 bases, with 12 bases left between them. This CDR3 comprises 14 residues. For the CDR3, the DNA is TGTGCCATCAGGTCCGACCACTTCACAGATACGCAGTATTTT. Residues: CAIRSDHFTDTQYF.

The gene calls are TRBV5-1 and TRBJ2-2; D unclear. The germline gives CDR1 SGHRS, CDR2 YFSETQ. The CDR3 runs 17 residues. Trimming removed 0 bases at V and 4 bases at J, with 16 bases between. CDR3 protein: CASSLGENRVTTGELFF. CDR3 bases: TGCGCCAGCAGCTTGGGGGAAAACCGGGTCACCACCGGGGAGCTGTTTTTT.